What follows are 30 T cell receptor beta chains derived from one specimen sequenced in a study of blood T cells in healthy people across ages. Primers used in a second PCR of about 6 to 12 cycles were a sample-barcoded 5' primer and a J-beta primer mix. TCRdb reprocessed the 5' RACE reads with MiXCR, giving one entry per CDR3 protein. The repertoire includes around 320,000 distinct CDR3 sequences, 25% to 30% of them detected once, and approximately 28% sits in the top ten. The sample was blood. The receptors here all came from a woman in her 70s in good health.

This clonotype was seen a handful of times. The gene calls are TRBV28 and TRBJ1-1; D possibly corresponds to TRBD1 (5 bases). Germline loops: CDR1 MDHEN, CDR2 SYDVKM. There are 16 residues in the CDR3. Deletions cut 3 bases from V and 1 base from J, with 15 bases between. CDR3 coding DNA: TGTGCCAGCAGTTTGGTGCCAGGGCGACGGAACACTGAAGCTTTCTTT. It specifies CASSLVPGRRNTEAFF.

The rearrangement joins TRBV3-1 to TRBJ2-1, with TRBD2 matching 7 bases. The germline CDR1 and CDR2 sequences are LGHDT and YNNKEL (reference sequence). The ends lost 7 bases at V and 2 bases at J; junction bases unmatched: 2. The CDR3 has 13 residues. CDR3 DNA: TGTGCCAGCACCGGGACTACCTACAATGAGCAGTTCTTC. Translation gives CASTGTTYNEQFF.

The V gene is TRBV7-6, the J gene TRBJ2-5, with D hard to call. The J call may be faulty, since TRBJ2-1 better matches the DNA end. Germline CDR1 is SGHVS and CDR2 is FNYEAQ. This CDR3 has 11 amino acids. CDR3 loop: CASSSFSEQFF. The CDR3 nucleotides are TGTGCCAGCAGCTCGTTCAGTGAGCAGTTCTTC.

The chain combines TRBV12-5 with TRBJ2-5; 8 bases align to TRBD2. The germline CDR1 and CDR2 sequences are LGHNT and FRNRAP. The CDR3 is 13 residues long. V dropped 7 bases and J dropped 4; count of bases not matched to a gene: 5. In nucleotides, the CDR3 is TGTGCTAGTGCCCGAGCGGGAGTAGAGACCCAGTACTTC. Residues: CASARAGVETQYF. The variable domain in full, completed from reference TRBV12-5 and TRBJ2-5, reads DARVTQTPRHKVTEMGQEVTMRCQPILGHNTVFWYRQTMMQGLELLAYFRNRAPLDDSGMPKDRFSAEMPDATLATLKIQPSEPRDSAVYFCASARAGVETQYFGPGTRLLVL.

The CDR3 DNA reads as TGTGCCAGCGCCCAGGGCAGCTACGAGCAGTACTTC. It translates to CASAQGSYEQYF. The chain couples TRBV6-2 or TRBV6-3 to TRBJ2-7; D is perhaps TRBD1 (5 bases). Germline V CDR1 and CDR2: MNHEY, SVGEGT. This CDR3 is built from 12 residues. Trimming cost V 8 bases and J 3 bases, with 11 bases left between them.

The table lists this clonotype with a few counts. The CDR3 bases are TGCAGTGCTAGTGGATTAGTCACAGATACGCAGTATTTT. Translating gives CSASGLVTDTQYF. This chain uses TRBV20-1 with TRBJ2-3; D is uncertain. V was shortened by 3 bases and J by 2 bases, with 9 bases between the two germline ends. Germline lookup yields CDR1 DFQATT and CDR2 SNEGSKA (reference sequence). The CDR3 is 13 residues long.

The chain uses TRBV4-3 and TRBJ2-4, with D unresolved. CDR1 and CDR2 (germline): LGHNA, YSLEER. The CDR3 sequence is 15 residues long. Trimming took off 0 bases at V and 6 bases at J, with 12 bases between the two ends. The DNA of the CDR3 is TGCGCCAGCAGCCAAGAGGGGTTAGGTGGAAACATTCAGTACTTC. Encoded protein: CASSQEGLGGNIQYF.

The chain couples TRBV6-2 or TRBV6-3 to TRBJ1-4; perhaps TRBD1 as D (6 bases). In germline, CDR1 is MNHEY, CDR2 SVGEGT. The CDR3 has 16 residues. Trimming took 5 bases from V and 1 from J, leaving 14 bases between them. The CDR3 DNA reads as TGTGCCAGCAGTCAGACGCCGGGACAAACTAATGAAAAACTGTTTTTT. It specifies CASSQTPGQTNEKLFF.

The CDR3 DNA is TGCGCCAGCAGCCCAGGGGGAGGACAAAATAACTATGGCTACACCTTC. Amino acid sequence: CASSPGGGQNNYGYTF. V is TRBV5-1 and J is TRBJ1-2; 7 bases align to TRBD1. This CDR3 is 16 amino acids long. V was clipped by 4 bases and J by 1 base; unmatched bases: 10. Germline loops: CDR1 SGHRS, CDR2 YFSETQ.

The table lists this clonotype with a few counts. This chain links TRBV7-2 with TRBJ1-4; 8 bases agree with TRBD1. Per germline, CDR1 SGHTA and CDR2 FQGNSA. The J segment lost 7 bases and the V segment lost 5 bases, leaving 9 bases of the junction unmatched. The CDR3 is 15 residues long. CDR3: CASSGPRGQVEKLFF. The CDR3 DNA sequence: TGTGCCAGCAGCGGCCCCAGGGGGCAGGTTGAAAAACTGTTTTTT.

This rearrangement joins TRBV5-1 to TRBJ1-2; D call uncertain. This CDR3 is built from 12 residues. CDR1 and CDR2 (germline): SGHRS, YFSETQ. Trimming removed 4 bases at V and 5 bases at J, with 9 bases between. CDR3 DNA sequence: TGCGCCAGCAGCCCGCAGGATTATGGCTACACCTTC. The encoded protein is CASSPQDYGYTF.

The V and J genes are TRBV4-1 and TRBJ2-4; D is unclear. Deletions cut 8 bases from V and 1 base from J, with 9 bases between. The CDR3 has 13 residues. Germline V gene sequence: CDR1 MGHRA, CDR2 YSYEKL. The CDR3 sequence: CASAPAAKNIQYF. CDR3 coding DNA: TGCGCCAGCGCTCCAGCGGCCAAAAACATTCAGTACTTC.

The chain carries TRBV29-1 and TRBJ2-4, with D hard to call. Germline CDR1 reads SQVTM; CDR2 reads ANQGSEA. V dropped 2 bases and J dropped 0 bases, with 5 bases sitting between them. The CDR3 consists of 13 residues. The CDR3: CSVEPLAKNIQYF. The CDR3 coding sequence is TGCAGCGTTGAACCCCTAGCCAAAAACATTCAGTACTTC.

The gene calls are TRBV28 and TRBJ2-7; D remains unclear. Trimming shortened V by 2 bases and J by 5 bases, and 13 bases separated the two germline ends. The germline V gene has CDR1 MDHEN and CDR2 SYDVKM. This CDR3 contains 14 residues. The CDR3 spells CASSLTTDYNEQYF. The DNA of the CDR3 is TGTGCCAGCAGTTTAACGACCGATTACAACGAGCAGTACTTC.

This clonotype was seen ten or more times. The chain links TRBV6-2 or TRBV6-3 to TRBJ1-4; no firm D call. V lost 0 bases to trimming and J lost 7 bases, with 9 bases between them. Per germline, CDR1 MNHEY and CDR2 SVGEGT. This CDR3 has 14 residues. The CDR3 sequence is CASSYSTTREKLFF. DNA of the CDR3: TGTGCCAGCAGTTACTCAACGACGCGTGAAAAACTGTTTTTT.

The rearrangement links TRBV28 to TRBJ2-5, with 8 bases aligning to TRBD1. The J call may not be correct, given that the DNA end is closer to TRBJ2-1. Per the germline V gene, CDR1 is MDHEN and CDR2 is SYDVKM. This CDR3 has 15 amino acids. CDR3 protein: CASRFPGTGYNEQFF. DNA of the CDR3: TGTGCCAGCAGGTTCCCCGGGACAGGATACAATGAGCAGTTCTTC.

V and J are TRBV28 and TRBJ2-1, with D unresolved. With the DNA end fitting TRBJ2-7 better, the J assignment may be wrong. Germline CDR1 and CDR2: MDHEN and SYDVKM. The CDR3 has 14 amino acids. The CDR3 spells CASLDHNPTYEQYF. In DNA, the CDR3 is TGTGCCAGCCTCGACCATAATCCAACCTACGAGCAGTACTTC.

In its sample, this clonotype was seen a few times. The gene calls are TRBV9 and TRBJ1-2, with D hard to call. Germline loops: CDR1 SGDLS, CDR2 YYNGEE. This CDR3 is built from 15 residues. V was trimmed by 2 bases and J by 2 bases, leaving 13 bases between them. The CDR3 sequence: CASSVGPTRNYGYTF. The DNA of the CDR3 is TGTGCCAGCAGCGTGGGTCCGACTCGGAACTATGGCTACACCTTC.

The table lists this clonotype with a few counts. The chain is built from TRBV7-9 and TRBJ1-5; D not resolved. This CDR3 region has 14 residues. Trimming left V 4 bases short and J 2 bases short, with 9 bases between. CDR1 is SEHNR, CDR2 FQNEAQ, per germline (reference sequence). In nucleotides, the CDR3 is TGTGCCAGCAGCTCCGACGGACGCAATCAGCCCCAGCATTTT. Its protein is CASSSDGRNQPQHF.

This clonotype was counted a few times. The CDR3 nucleotides are TGTGCCAGCAGCTTAGGGTTGAGGGGCACAGATACGCAGTATTTT. It yields the protein CASSLGLRGTDTQYF. The rearrangement uses TRBV7-3 and TRBJ2-3; tentatively, D is TRBD2 (5 bases). Per germline, CDR1 SGHTA and CDR2 FQGTGA. CDR3 size: 15 residues. V lost 2 bases and J lost 1, with 10 bases in between. Filled out from reference TRBV7-3 and TRBJ2-3, the complete variable domain reads GAGVSQTPSNKVTEKGKYVELRCDPISGHTALYWYRQSLGQGPEFLIYFQGTGAADDSGLPNDRFFAVRPEGSVSTLKIQRTERGDSAVYLCASSLGLRGTDTQYFGPGTRLTVL.

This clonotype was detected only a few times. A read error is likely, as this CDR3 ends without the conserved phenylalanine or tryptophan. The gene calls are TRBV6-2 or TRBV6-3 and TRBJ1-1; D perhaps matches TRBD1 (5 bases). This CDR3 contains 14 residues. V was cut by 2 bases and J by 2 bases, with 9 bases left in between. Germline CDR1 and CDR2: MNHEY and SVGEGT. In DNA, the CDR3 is TGTGCCAGCAGTTACCGTGGGGGAAACACTGAAGCTTTCCTT. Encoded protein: CASSYRGGNTEAFL.

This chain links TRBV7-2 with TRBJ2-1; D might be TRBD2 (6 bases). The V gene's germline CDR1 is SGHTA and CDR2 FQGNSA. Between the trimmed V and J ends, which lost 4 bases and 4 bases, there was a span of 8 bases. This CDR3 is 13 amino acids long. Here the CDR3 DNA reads TGTGCCAGCAGCTCTGGGGGGTACAATGAGCAGTTCTTC. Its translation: CASSSGGYNEQFF. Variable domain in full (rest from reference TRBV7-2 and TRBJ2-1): GAGVSQSPSNKVTEKGKDVELRCDPISGHTALYWYRQSLGQGLEFLIYFQGNSAPDKSGLPSDRFSAERTGGSVSTLTIQRTQQEDSAVYLCASSSGGYNEQFFGPGTRLTVL.

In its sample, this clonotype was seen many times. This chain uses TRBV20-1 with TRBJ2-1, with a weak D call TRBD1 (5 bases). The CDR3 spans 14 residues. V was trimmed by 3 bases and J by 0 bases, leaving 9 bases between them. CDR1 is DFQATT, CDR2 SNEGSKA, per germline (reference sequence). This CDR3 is CSASGASSYNEQFF. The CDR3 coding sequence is TGCAGTGCTAGTGGGGCTAGCTCCTACAATGAGCAGTTCTTC.

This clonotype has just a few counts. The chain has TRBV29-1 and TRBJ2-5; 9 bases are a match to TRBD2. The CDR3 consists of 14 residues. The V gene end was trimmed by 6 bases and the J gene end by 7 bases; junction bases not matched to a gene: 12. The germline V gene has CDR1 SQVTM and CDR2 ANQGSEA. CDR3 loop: CSVVGPAGGWTQYF. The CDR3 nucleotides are TGCAGCGTCGTAGGCCCCGCGGGAGGGTGGACCCAGTACTTC.

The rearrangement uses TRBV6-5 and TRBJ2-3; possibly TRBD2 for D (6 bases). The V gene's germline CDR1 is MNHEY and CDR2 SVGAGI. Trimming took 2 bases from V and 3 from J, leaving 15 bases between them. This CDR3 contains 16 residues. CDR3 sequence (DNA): TGTGCCAGCAGTTACGGCCCGGTCGGGAGTACAGATACGCAGTATTTT. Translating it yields CASSYGPVGSTDTQYF.

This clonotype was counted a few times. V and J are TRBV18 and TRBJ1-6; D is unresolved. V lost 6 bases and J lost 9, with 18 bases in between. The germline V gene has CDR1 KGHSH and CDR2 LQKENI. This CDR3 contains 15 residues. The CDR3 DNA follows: TGTGCCAGCTCGCCTTCCGAGTCCGTAGGTTCACCCCTCCACTTT. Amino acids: CASSPSESVGSPLHF. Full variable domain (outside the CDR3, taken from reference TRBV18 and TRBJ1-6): NAGVMQNPRHLVRRRGQEARLRCSPMKGHSHVYWYRQLPEEGLKFMVYLQKENIIDESGMPKERFSAEFPKEGPSILRIQQVVRGDSAAYFCASSPSESVGSPLHFGNGTRLTVT.

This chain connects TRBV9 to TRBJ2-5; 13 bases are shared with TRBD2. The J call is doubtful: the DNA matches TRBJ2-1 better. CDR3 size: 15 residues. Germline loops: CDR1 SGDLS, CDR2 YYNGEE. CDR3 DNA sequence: TGTGCCAGCAGCGTCAGGACTAGCGGGAGAGATGAGCAGTTCTTC. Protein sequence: CASSVRTSGRDEQFF.

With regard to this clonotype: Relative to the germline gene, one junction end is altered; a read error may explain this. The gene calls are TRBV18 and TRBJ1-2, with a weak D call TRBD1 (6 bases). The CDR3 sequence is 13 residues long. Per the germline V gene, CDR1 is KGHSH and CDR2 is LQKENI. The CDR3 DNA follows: TGTGCCAGCTCACCCCAGAGTGGGGGCCGTTGGGTCTTC. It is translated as CASSPQSGGRWVF. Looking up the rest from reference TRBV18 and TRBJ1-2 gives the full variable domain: NAGVMQNPRHLVRRRGQEARLRCSPMKGHSHVYWYRQLPEEGLKFMVYLQKENIIDESGMPKERFSAEFPKEGPSILRIQQVVRGDSAAYFCASSPQSGGRWVFGSGTRLTVV.

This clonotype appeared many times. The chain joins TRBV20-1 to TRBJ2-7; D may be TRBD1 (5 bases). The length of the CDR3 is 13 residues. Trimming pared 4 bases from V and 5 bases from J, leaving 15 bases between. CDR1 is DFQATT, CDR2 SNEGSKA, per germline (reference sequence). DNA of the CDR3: TGCAGTGCTAACCAGGGTCGGCGAAACGAGCAGTACTTC. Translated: CSANQGRRNEQYF.

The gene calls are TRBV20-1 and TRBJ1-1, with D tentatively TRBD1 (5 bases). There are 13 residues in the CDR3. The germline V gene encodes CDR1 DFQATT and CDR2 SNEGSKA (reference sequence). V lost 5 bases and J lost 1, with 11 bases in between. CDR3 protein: CSARRDGNTEAFF. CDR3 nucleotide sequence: TGCAGTGCTCGCCGGGACGGGAACACTGAAGCTTTCTTT.